This TCR beta chain was identified during a study of blood T cell repertoires in COVID-19 (dated by TCRdb to 2020 to 2022). Looking at the study overall: The collaborator samples originated in the United States, Italy and Spain and spanned the acute and convalescent phases of COVID-19. The prospective study material was composed of cDNA or gDNA derived from T cells, B-cell-depleted T cells, or PBMCs. The dataset comprised deeply sampled blood TCRbeta repertoires from subjects exposed to, actively infected with, or recovered from COVID-19. The repertoires were made available in a free public database intended to serve as a resource for research on the immune response to SARS-CoV-2. The samples were drawn from the first 160 participants of the ongoing ImmuneRACE study and from some 1,300 subjects provided by 6 global collaborators. The sample metadata nearly always contained a de-identified subject ID, COVID-19 status, age in years and sex. Where available, HLA class I and class II types were obtained from metadata supplied by the sample provider rather than from assay-based typing. On the study overall, not on this receptor specifically: Clinical and demographic metadata were provided uncurated, with the amount varying by source and participant.

Each collaborating institution followed its own protocols to collect whole blood in K2EDTA tubes. For TCRbeta analysis, collaborator samples were shipped as frozen whole blood, as isolated PBMCs, or as DNA extracted from either sample type. TCRbeta CDR3 regions were amplified from genomic DNA using the immunoSEQ Assay, a bias-controlled multiplex PCR. As for how the authors treated the data: The number of nucleated cells in each sample was estimated by amplification of reference gene primers within the assay. Sequence reads were collapsed and filtered to measure the absolute abundance of every unique TCRbeta CDR3 rearrangement. For each sample, productive Simpson clonality was calculated as the square root of Simpson's diversity index over productive rearrangements. TCRdb re-hosts the immuneACCESS table, in-frame sequences only. Its copies lack some clones; in the studies checked, an unresolved V gene accounts for under half of them, and the cause for the rest is not known. D and trimming were read from the DNA, whereas the V and J calls and clone size are those reported in that table. In this sample the table shows about 40,000 clones, roughly 80% of which occur a single time. Of the sample, roughly 2.5% is held by the ten largest clones.

Concerning this clone itself: Its target antigen remains unknown. Base qualities were left out, and no much larger clone turns up one base away.

From its cysteine to its phenylalanine, the CDR3 spans 15 amino acids. The DNA shown is the 45-base CDR3, in frame from base 1. CDR1 SGHTA and CDR2 FQGNSA are derived from the germline V gene. The V end gives up 1 base and the J end 3 bases, leaving 1 base in the junction not matched to a gene. The sequence is built from TRBV7-2 and TRBJ2-2; 8 junctional bases match TRBD1. Input material: peripheral blood. The TCR was taken from a woman aged 55-75 years with acute or convalescent COVID-19. The DNA is as follows: TGTGCCAGCAGCTTAGGGACAGGGTACACCGGGGAGCTGTTTTTT. Translated, it reads CASSLGTGYTGELFF.